This T cell receptor beta chain was profiled in a study of early T cells in non-severe SARS-CoV-2 infection. Study context: With bulk RNA from unsorted whole blood as input, sequencing yielded unpaired chains.

General study points: VDJdb matching, biased toward anti-spike CD8 responses, missed private and CD4 specificities.

The CDR3 is 16 amino acids. The germline gives CDR1 SGHTA, CDR2 FQGNSA. V dropped 3 bases and J dropped 3; count of bases not matched to a gene: 4. On this clonotype: Its antigen remains unidentified.

Attached unique molecular identifiers marked individual cDNA molecules. Using its own MiXCR run on the 5' RACE reads, TCRdb lists one record per CDR3 protein. The sample holds roughly 45,000 distinct CDR3 sequences, about 10% seen once. Sequenced input: whole blood. The chain employs TRBV7-2 and TRBJ2-2; 10 bases fit TRBD2. The clonotype comes from an adult who was a healthcare worker with PCR-confirmed SARS-CoV-2 infection or an uninfected control (not recorded which). CDR3 sequence: CASSLLAGVYTGELFF. In nucleotides, the CDR3 is TGTGCCAGCAGCTTGCTAGCGGGGGTGTACACCGGGGAGCTGTTTTTT.